These T cell receptor beta chains were read from a single sample in a study of T cell responses to AZD1222 COVID-19 vaccine. Sequencing was performed with immunoSEQ multiplex PCR; in TCRdb, only in-frame clones are kept and a portion is missing. The table has some 130,000 clones, about 90% seen once. The source material was peripheral blood, sampled on day 0 of AZD1222 vaccination. These receptors originate from an adult in good health. Both conserved end residues are trimmed from each CDR3. A D gene is named only where the DNA matches it firmly.

CDR3 protein | V gene | D gene
ASSPGTLATEAF | TRBV7-8 | NA
ASSGKDSGYGYT | TRBV6-2/TRBV6-3 | NA
ASLQGFGGYT | TRBV5-3 | NA
ATSDGAGTGAYEQY | TRBV24-1 | TRBD1
ASSALGTSGGAKNEQF | TRBV9 | TRBD2
SARGRDRPY | TRBV20-1 | TRBD1
ASSSIWMGSEETQY | TRBV16 | NA
ASLYTGGNTGELF | TRBV6-6 | TRBD2
ASSVGPTKNIQY | TRBV9 | NA
SVVGPRQGYGYT | TRBV29-1 | TRBD1
ASSPYRNTEAF | TRBV18 | NA
ASSSREGGSPLH | TRBV9 | NA
ASSPGQVFYEQY | TRBV18 | TRBD1
ASSPAGTGFGNTIY | TRBV28 | TRBD1
ASSSGQGSLGEQF | TRBV5-4 | TRBD1
ASSLELRPNTQY | TRBV5-1 | NA
ASSVYNDNEQF | TRBV9 | NA
SAHHRETQY | TRBV20-1 | NA
ASSQVTSGSRFYEQY | TRBV4-2 | TRBD2
ASSLNRVVPSGYT | TRBV5-1 | NA